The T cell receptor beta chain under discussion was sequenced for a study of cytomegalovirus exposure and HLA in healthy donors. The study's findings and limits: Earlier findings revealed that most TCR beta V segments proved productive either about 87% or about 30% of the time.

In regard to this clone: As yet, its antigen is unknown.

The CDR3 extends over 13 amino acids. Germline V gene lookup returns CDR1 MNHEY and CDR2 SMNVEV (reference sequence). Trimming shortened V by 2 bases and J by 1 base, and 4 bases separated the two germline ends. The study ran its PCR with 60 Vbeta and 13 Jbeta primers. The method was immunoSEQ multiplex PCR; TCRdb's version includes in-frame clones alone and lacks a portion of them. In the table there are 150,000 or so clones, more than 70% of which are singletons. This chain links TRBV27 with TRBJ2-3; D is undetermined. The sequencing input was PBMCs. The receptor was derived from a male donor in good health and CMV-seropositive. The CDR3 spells CASSLRGTDTQYF. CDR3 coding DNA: TGTGCCAGCAGTTTACGCGGCACAGATACGCAGTATTTT.